Reported below is one TCR beta chain. TCRdb's table, derived via immunoSEQ multiplex PCR, lists solely in-frame clones and lacks some. The table has about 79,000 clones, 75% to 95% seen once. CDR3 size: 14 residues. Losses at the gene ends were 0 bases for V and 4 bases for J; bases not matched to a gene: 4. Germline V gene lookup returns CDR1 SGHDT and CDR2 YYEEEE. This sample stems from a study of T cell changes during pregnancy in multiple sclerosis. The source material was CD4+ T cells from peripheral blood mononuclear cells, sampled in the second trimester of pregnancy. The V and J genes are TRBV5-6 and TRBJ2-7; TRBD1 aligns across 7 bases. This sequence originates from a female donor with multiple sclerosis, enrolled in a pregnancy study. DNA for the CDR3: TGTGCCAGCAGCTTGGGGCAGGGGGTATACGAGCAGTACTTC. This encodes CASSLGQGVYEQYF.